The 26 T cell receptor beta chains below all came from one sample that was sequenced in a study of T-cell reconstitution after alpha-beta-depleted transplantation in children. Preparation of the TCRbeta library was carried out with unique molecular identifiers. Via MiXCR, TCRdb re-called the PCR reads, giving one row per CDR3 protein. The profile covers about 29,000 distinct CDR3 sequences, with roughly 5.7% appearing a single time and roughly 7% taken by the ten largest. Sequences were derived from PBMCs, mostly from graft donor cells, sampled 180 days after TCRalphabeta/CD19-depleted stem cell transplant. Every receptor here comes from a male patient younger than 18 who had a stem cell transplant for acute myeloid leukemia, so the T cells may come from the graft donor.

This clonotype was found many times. The CDR3 nucleotides read TGTGCCAGCAGTTACTTGGGCCCCGAAGATACGCAGTATTTT. It codes for CASSYLGPEDTQYF. V usage is TRBV6-2 or TRBV6-3 and J usage is TRBJ2-3; D remains unclear. The CDR3 sequence is 14 residues long. V lost 1 base and J 5 bases, leaving 10 bases between the germline ends. CDR1 and CDR2 from the germline V gene are MNHEY and SVGEGT.

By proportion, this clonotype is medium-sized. The CDR3 coding sequence is TGTGCCAGCGGGCCGGGGTGGGAGACCCAGTACTTC. Protein: CASGPGWETQYF. This rearrangement joins TRBV7-2 to TRBJ2-5; TRBD2 might be the D (5 bases). With 8 bases removed from V and 5 bases from J, the gap between germline ends came to 12 bases. Germline CDR1 SGHTA, CDR2 FQGNSA. The CDR3 runs 12 residues.

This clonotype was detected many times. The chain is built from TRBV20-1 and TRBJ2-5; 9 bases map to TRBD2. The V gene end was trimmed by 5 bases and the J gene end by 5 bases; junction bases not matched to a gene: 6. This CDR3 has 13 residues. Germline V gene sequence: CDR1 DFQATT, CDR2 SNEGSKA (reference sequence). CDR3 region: CSASGLAHETQYF. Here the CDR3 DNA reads TGCAGTGCTTCAGGACTAGCGCATGAGACCCAGTACTTC.

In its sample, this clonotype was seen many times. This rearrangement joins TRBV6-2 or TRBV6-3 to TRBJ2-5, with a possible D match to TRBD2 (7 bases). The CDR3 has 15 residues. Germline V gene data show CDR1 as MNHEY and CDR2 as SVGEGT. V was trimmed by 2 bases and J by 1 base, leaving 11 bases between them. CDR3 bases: TGTGCCAGCAGTTACGCGGGGGCTTTCCAAGAGACCCAGTACTTC. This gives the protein CASSYAGAFQETQYF.

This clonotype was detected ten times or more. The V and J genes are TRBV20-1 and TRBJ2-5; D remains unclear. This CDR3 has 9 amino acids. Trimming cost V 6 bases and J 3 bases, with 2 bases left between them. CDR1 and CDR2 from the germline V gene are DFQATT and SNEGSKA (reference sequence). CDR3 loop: CSAKETQYF. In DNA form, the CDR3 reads TGCAGTGCGAAAGAGACCCAGTACTTC.

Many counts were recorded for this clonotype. In DNA, the CDR3 is TGCGCCAGCAGCTTGGAATCAGGGAGAAAAGACATTCAGTACTTC. It codes for CASSLESGRKDIQYF. V gene TRBV5-1 combines with J gene TRBJ2-4; D tentatively fits TRBD1 or TRBD2 (5 bases each). Trimming took 0 bases from V and 8 from J, leaving 15 bases between them. There are 15 residues in the CDR3. Germline V gene lookup returns CDR1 SGHRS and CDR2 YFSETQ.

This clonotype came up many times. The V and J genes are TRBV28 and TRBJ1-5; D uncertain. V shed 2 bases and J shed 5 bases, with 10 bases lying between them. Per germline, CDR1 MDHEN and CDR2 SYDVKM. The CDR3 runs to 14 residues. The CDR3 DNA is TGTGCCAGCAGTTTAAGTGGTTCGGATCAGCCCCAGCATTTT. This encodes CASSLSGSDQPQHF.

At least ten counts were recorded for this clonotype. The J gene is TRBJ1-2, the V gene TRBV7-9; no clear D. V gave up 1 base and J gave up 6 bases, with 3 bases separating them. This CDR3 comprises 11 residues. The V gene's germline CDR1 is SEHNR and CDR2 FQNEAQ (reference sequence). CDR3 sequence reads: CASSLGHGYTF. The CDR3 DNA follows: TGTGCCAGCAGCTTAGGGCATGGCTACACCTTC.

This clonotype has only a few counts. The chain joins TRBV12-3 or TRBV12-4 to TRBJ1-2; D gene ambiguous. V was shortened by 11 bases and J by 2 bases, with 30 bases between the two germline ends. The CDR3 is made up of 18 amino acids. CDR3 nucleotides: TGTGCCCTCAGTTATCGAAGGCCTTTCGAAGCTTTAAACTATGGCTACACCTTC. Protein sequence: CALSYRRPFEALNYGYTF.

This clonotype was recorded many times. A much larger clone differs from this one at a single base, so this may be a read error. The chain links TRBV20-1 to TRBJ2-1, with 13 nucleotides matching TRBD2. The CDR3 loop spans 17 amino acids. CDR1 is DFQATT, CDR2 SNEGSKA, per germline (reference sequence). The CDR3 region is CCARDRTRTSGSNEQFF. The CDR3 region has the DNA TGCTGTGCTAGAGATCGGACCAGGACTAGCGGGAGTAATGAGCAGTTCTTC.

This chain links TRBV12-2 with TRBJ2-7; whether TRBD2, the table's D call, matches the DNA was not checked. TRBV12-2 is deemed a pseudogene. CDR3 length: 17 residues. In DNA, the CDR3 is TGTGCAAGTCGCTTAGGTGCAGTAGCGGGAGCTAACAACGAGCAGTACTTC. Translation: CASRLGAVAGANNEQYF.

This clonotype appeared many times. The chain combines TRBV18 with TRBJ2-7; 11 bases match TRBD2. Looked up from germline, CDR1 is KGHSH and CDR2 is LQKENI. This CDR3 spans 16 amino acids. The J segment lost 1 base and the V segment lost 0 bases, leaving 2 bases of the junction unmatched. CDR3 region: CASSPPTSGSSYEQYF. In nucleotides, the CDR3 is TGTGCCAGCTCACCACCTACTAGCGGGAGTTCCTACGAGCAGTACTTC.

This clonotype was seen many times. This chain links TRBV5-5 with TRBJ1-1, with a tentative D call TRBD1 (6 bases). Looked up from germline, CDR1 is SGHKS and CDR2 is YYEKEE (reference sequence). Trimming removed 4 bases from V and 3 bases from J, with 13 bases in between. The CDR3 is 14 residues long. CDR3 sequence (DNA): TGTGCCAGCAGCAAATCCCAGGGGTACACTGAAGCTTTCTTT. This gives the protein CASSKSQGYTEAFF. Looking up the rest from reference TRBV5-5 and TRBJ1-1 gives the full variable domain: DAGVTQSPTHLIKTRGQQVTLRCSPISGHKSVSWYQQVLGQGPQFIFQYYEKEERGRGNFPDRFSARQFPNYSSELNVNALLLGDSALYLCASSKSQGYTEAFFGQGTRLTVV.

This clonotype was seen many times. CDR3 residues: CASSTSGGTDTQYF. For the CDR3, the DNA is TGTGCCAGCAGTACTAGCGGAGGCACAGATACGCAGTATTTT. The chain has TRBV7-2 and TRBJ2-3; 8 bases line up with TRBD2. Germline CDR1 SGHTA, CDR2 FQGNSA. Unmatched junction bases numbered 3, after V lost 6 bases and J lost 1 base. The CDR3 has 14 amino acids. The variable domain in full, with the rest retrieved from reference TRBV7-2 and TRBJ2-3, is GAGVSQSPSNKVTEKGKDVELRCDPISGHTALYWYRQSLGQGLEFLIYFQGNSAPDKSGLPSDRFSAERTGGSVSTLTIQRTQQEDSAVYLCASSTSGGTDTQYFGPGTRLTVL.

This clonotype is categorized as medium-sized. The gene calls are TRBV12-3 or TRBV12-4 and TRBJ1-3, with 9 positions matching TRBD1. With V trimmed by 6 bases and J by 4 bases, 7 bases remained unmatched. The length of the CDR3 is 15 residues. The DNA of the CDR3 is TGTGCCAGCAGACCGAGTGGACAGGGGGGAAACACCATATATTTT. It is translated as CASRPSGQGGNTIYF.

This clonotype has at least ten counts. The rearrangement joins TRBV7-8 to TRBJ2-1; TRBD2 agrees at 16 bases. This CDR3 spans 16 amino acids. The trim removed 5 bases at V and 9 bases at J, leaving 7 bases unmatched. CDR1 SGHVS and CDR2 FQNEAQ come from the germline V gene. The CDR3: CASSPTGTSGGGEQFF. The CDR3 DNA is TGTGCCAGCAGCCCGACCGGGACTAGCGGGGGGGGTGAGCAGTTCTTC.

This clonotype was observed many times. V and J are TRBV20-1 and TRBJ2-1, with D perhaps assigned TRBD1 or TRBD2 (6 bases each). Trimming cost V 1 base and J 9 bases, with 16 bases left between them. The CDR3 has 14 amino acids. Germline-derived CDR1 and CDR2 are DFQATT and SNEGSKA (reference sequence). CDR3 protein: CSARVGGQFGEQFF. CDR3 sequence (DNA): TGCAGTGCTAGAGTCGGGGGCCAGTTCGGTGAGCAGTTCTTC.

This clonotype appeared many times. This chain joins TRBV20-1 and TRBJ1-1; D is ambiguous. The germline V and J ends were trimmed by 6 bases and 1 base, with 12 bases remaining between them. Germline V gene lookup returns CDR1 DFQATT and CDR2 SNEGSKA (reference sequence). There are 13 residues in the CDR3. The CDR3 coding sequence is TGCAGTGCCGGACTCCCTCCGAACACTGAAGCTTTCTTT. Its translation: CSAGLPPNTEAFF.

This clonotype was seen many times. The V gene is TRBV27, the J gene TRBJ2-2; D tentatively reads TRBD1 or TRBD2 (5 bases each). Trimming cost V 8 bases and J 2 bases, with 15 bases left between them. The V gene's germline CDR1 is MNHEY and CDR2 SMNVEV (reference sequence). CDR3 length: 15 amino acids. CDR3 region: CASGLEGPNTGELFF. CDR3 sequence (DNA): TGTGCCAGCGGACTCGAGGGGCCAAACACCGGGGAGCTGTTTTTT.

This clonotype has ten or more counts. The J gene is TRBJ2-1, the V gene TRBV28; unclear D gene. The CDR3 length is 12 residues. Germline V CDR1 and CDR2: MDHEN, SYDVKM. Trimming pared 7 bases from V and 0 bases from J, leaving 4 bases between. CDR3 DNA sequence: TGTGCCAGCAAGAGCTCCTACAATGAGCAGTTCTTC. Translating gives CASKSSYNEQFF.

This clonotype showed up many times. DNA of the CDR3: TGTGCCAGCAGCCAAGAATTAGGACCTAGCGGGAGGGCCCAATCCTACAATGAGCAGTTCTTC. Residues: CASSQELGPSGRAQSYNEQFF. This chain connects TRBV4-2 to TRBJ2-1, with 12 nucleotides matching TRBD2. Looked up from germline, CDR1 is LGHNA and CDR2 is YNFKEQ. This CDR3 spans 21 amino acids. V lost 0 bases and J lost 1; bases outside the gene matches: 13.

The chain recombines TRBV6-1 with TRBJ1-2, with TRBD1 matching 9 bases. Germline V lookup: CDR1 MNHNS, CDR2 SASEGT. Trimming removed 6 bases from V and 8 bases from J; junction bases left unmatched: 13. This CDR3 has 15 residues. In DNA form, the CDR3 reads TGTGCCAGCAGCCCTACCCACAGGGGGCGCCGGGGCTACACCTTC. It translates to CASSPTHRGRRGYTF.

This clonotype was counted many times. The chain's CDR3 is CASSQEYRSYGSITDTQYF. As DNA, the CDR3 is TGTGCCAGCAGCCAAGAATATCGGTCATACGGGAGTATCACAGATACGCAGTATTTT. This chain uses TRBV4-2 with TRBJ2-3; D might be TRBD2 (6 bases). CDR1 and CDR2 from the germline V gene are LGHNA and YNFKEQ. V was shortened by 0 bases and J by 2 bases, with 21 bases between the two germline ends. This CDR3 has 19 amino acids.

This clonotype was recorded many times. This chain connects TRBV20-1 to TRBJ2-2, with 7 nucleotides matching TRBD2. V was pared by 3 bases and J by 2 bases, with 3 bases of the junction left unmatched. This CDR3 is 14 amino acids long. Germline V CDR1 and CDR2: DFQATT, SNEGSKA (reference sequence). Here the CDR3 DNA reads TGCAGTGCTAGGACTAGCCATAACACCGGGGAGCTGTTTTTT. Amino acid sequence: CSARTSHNTGELFF.

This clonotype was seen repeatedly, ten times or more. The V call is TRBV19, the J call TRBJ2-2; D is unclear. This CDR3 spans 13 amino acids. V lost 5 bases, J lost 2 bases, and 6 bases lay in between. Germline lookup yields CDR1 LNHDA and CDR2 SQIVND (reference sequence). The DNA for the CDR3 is TGTGCCAGTAGTCAGACTAACACCGGGGAGCTGTTTTTT. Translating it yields CASSQTNTGELFF.

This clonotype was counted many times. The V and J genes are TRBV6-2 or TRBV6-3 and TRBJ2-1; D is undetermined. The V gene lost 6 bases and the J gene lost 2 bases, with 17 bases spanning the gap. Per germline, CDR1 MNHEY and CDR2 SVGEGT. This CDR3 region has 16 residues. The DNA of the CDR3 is TGTGCCAGCAGCCCCTCGGGTGGGATCACCTACAATGAGCAGTTCTTC. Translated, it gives CASSPSGGITYNEQFF.